This T cell receptor beta chain was identified during a study of blood T cells in healthy people across ages (dated by TCRdb to the mid-2010s). Some background on the complete study: In model experiments, template switching captured roughly one uniquely barcoded TCR beta cDNA molecule for every two T cells. The study measured age-related changes in TCR beta repertoire diversity using deep sequencing normalized with unique cDNA molecular identifiers. The donors were split into four age groups: young (average 16 years), middle-aged (roughly 39), aged (roughly 60) and long-lived (approximately 80). To avoid experimental bias, donors of different ages were spread randomly across the sequencing lanes. Using the same blood draw, the study looked at two additional independent replicas of 1 million unique cDNA reads for two donors, one aged 18 to 30 and the other aged 80 or older. General study outcomes and caveats: Estimates of total diversity based on one million sequenced T cells were considered lower bounds and underestimates. Observed TCR beta diversity correlated strongly with the percentage of naive T cells measured by flow cytometry. The long-lived group showed more naive CD4+ T cells, fewer expanded clones and increased TCR diversity than the aged group, suggesting age selection. Conclusive comparison of naive and antigen-experienced compartments was prevented by the profiling of bulk unsorted PBMCs. Donor CMV infection status was unknown, potentially confounding age-related changes in expanded clonotypes. Observed TCR beta diversity per million T cells fell roughly linearly with age, and a significant reduction was already apparent by age around 40.

Library preparation was by 5' RACE. Sequencing took place on an Illumina HiSeq 2500. A second PCR of about 7 to 12 cycles was run with a J-beta primer mix and a sample-barcoded 5' primer. Each TCR beta cDNA molecule received a unique molecular identifier from a template-switch 5' adaptor carrying 12 random nucleotides. Each sample yielded at least 3 million CDR3-containing paired-end reads. The Mint cDNA synthesis kit, primed by a TRBC-specific oligonucleotide, was used to synthesize first-strand cDNA from all RNA. After uracil-DNA glycosylase treatment, a first 18-cycle PCR used universal primers M1SS and BC2_uni_R on all cDNA. Turning to the authors' computational methods: For normalization, 1 million high-quality reads, each with a distinct molecular identifier, were randomly selected from each sample. Instead of being binned into consensus sequences, reads that shared molecular identifiers were thrown out. CDR3 identification, clonotype clustering and error correction used MiTCR with a Q25 quality threshold and the strictest error-elimination algorithm. A nonparametric unseen species model with Euler transformation was used to estimate a lower bound on total TCR beta diversity. Through fastp at Q25 and MiXCR, TCRdb rebuilt clones from the public reads, retaining in-frame beta chains. Each entry is one CDR3 protein sequence, shown with its most common DNA and genes. The V and J calls were not made by the authors but by TCRdb's processing. In this sample the table shows approximately 900,000 distinct CDR3 sequences, approximately 49% of which occur a single time. Around 15% of the sample rests with the top ten.

The trim is 7 bases for V and 1 base for J, with a gap of 10 bases between the germline ends. Looking up the germline V gene yields CDR1 MNHNS and CDR2 SASEGT. CDR3 length: 14 amino acids, cysteine to phenylalanine. CDR3 DNA is the only sequence kept; it has 42 bases, read in frame from the first base. A word on this clonotype: There is no known antigen for this receptor. No base-level quality is on record; no much larger clone is a single base apart.

Donors were 40 or so systemically healthy Caucasian individuals from Russia aged 6 to 90 years. Each donor gave approximately 9.3 milliliters of peripheral blood, collected into EDTA-treated Vacutainer tubes. Ficoll-Paque density-gradient centrifugation was used to isolate PBMCs, with at least 7 million obtained per sample. Total RNA was extracted from PBMCs with Trizol reagent, with at least 5.5 micrograms obtained per sample. For every donor, an aliquot of PBMCs went through flow cytometry to measure the percentages of naive CD45RAhigh/CD27high T cells. Rearrangement joined TRBV6-1 to TRBJ2-2; TRBD1 might be the D gene, on 5 matching bases. Sequencing was performed on blood. The sequence was obtained from a man aged 25 to 45 in good health. The sequenced DNA: TGTGCCAGCACCGCAACAGGGAACACCGGGGAGCTGTTTTTT. Translated, it reads CASTATGNTGELFF.